The source of this T cell receptor beta chain is a study of blood T cell repertoires in COVID-19 (dated by TCRdb to the early 2020s). Some background on the complete study: Samples covering the acute and convalescent phases of COVID-19 were provided by collaborators in the United States, Italy and Spain. The prospective study material was composed of cDNA or gDNA derived from T cells, B-cell-depleted T cells, or PBMCs. Deeply sampled blood TCRbeta repertoires from subjects exposed to, actively infected with, or recovered from COVID-19 were included in the dataset. A freely available public database, intended as a resource for researchers studying the immune response to SARS-CoV-2, is where the repertoires were released. Samples were obtained from the ongoing ImmuneRACE study (first 160 participants) and from about 1,300 subjects provided by 6 global collaborators. Sample metadata almost always included a de-identified subject ID, COVID-19 status, age in years and sex. Where HLA class I and class II types were available, the types were taken from metadata supplied by the sample provider, not from assay-based typing. What the study reported, not specific to this receptor: How much clinical and demographic metadata was included differed by source and by participant, and the metadata was provided uncurated.

One collaborating source in Seattle enrolled patients during active infection and followed them longitudinally through the course of disease. Whole blood was collected in K2EDTA tubes by collaborating institutions according to the institutions' own protocols. For TCRbeta analysis, collaborators shipped samples in one of three forms: frozen whole blood, isolated PBMCs, or DNA extracted from either of those sample types. Turning to this clone: Its antigen remains unidentified. Nothing much larger sits one base from this clone, and base qualities are not available.

TCRbeta CDR3 regions were amplified from genomic DNA by means of the immunoSEQ Assay, a bias-controlled multiplex PCR. Per the source publication's procedure: Within the assay, amplification of reference gene primers was used to estimate how many nucleated cells each sample contained. To quantify the absolute abundance of each unique TCRbeta CDR3 rearrangement, sequence reads were collapsed and filtered. For each sample, productive Simpson clonality was calculated as the square root of Simpson's diversity index over productive rearrangements. The immuneACCESS repertoire file appears here via TCRdb, limited to in-frame rearrangements. These files lack a portion of the clones; in checked studies, under half of the deficit traces to unresolved V genes, and the cause of the others is not known. V and J calls plus clone size are reproduced from that table; the DNA served to infer D and trimming. The sample table lists fewer than 700,000 clones, 85% to 90% of them with a count of one. The top ten constitute 7.5% to 9.5% of the sample.

Sequencing input: peripheral blood. The TCR was taken from a woman between 50 and 59 years old with COVID-19, enrolled during active disease.

The DNA sequence is given as TGTGCCAGCAGTTTATGGGGACTAGCGGGGGCCATGCGCACAGATACGCAGTATTTT. Its product reads: CASSLWGLAGAMRTDTQYF. This receptor chain uses TRBV28 and TRBJ2-3, with 14 middle bases fitting TRBD2. The CDR3 starts with the cysteine, ends with the phenylalanine, and has 19 residues. CDR3 DNA only is kept here, 57 bases in frame from base 1. CDR1 MDHEN and CDR2 SYDVKM were looked up in the germline V gene. Unmatched junction bases come to 6, with V trimmed by 0 bases and J by 1 base. The variable domain in full, with residues beyond the CDR3 obtained from the reference TRBV28 and TRBJ2-3 genes, is DVKVTQSSRYLVKRTGEKVFLECVQDMDHENMFWYRQDPGLGLRLIYFSYDVKMKEKGDIPEGYSVSREKKERFSLILESASTNQTSMYLCASSLWGLAGAMRTDTQYFGPGTRLTVL.